The present entry profiles one TCR beta chain with its context. Individual cDNA molecules each received unique molecular identifiers attached to them. From the 5' RACE reads, TCRdb called clonotypes with MiXCR, one entry per CDR3 protein. Among 40,000 or so distinct CDR3 sequences, 5% to 6% were seen once, and the ten largest hold 6%. The data derive from a study of early T cells in non-severe SARS-CoV-2 infection. The germline V gene encodes CDR1 SGHNT and CDR2 YYREEE (reference sequence). The CDR3 loop spans 15 amino acids. Trimming took off 0 bases at V and 4 bases at J, with 12 bases between the two ends.

The chain is built from TRBV5-4 and TRBJ2-3, with a weak D call TRBD2 (6 bases). Sequenced here: whole blood, sampled at baseline. The TCR sequence derives from an adult who was a healthcare worker with PCR-confirmed SARS-CoV-2 infection or an uninfected control (not recorded which). The CDR3 sequence: CASSLVASVADTQYF. DNA of the CDR3: TGTGCCAGCAGCTTGGTGGCTAGCGTGGCAGATACGCAGTATTTT.